Listed below are T cell receptor beta chains from one sample, sequenced in a study of T cell repertoires in cytomegalovirus infection. TCRdb used MiXCR to reprocess the reads, holding one entry per CDR3 protein. This table holds just over 150,000 distinct CDR3 sequences, roughly a quarter found once. The specimen sequenced was PBMCs. These receptors came from a human donor in good health (CMV status not recorded). Some clones in this sample may be carry-over from other donors' samples. CDR3s include the opening cysteine and the closing phenylalanine or tryptophan. D genes are given only for firm matches. Clone size, where shown, is once, few, many, or a class for clones that have expanded.

>TRBJ1-5|-|TRBV27|once
CASSLSFTGSNQPQHF
TGTGCCAGCAGTTTATCCTTCACAGGGTCCAATCAGCCCCAGCATTTT
>TRBJ1-2|-|TRBV6-5|-
CASSYRAVDNYGYTF
TGTGCCAGCAGTTACAGGGCCGTGGACAACTATGGCTACACCTTC
>TRBJ2-3|TRBD2|TRBV18|few
CASSSGLARTDTQYF
TGTGCCAGCTCATCCGGACTAGCGAGGACAGATACGCAGTATTTT
>TRBJ2-2|-|TRBV7-3|-
CASSLTQSTGELFF
TGTGCCAGCAGCTTAACGCAGAGCACCGGGGAGCTGTTTTTT
>TRBJ2-5|TRBD2|TRBV5-4|few
CASSLAAVAGRQETQYF
TGTGCCAGCAGCTTGGCCGCGGTAGCGGGGCGCCAAGAGACCCAGTACTTC
>TRBJ1-2|-|TRBV7-9|many
CASSKVGQTYGYTF
TGTGCCAGCAGCAAAGTAGGACAGACCTATGGCTACACCTTC
>TRBJ1-5|-|TRBV19|-
CASSIQRGTYSNQPQHF
TGTGCCAGTAGTATCCAAAGGGGAACTTATAGCAATCAGCCCCAGCATTTT
>TRBJ2-7|-|TRBV7-8|many
CASGEGSYEQYF
TGTGCCAGCGGGGAAGGATCCTACGAGCAGTACTTC
>TRBJ2-2|TRBD1|TRBV28|once
CASSVPGTANTGELFF
TGTGCCAGCAGTGTCCCAGGGACAGCGAACACCGGGGAGCTGTTTTTT
>TRBJ1-2|TRBD1|TRBV7-2|many
CASSRPTGEHYGYTF
TGTGCCAGCAGCCGACCGACAGGGGAGCACTATGGCTACACCTTC
>TRBJ2-3|TRBD2|TRBV7-8|many
CASIGSTSAFGTDTQYF
TGTGCCAGCATAGGGTCCACTAGCGCCTTTGGCACAGATACGCAGTATTTT
>TRBJ1-2|-|TRBV12-3/TRBV12-4|-
CASSYEGMYGYTF
TGTGCCAGCAGTTACGAGGGCATGTATGGCTACACCTTC
>TRBJ2-5|-|TRBV7-8|many
CASSSLRTIQETQYF
TGTGCCAGCAGCTCCCTTCGGACTATCCAAGAGACCCAGTACTTC
>TRBJ2-1|-|TRBV7-3|-
CASSFQVSSYNEQFF
TGTGCCAGCAGCTTTCAGGTTAGCTCCTACAATGAGCAGTTCTTC
>TRBJ2-7|TRBD1|TRBV5-1|few
CASRQTGVEQYF
TGCGCCAGCAGACAAACAGGGGTCGAGCAGTACTTC
>TRBJ2-1|-|TRBV20-1|-
CSASGGTISYNEQFF
TGCAGTGCTAGCGGGGGAACTATCTCCTACAATGAGCAGTTCTTC
>TRBJ2-1|TRBD2|TRBV6-1|few
CASTGLAGARNEQFF
TGTGCCAGCACCGGACTAGCGGGAGCGAGGAATGAGCAGTTCTTC
>TRBJ2-7|TRBD2|TRBV5-4|-
CASSLAAASGRLYEQYF
TGTGCCAGCAGCTTGGCCGCGGCTAGCGGGAGACTCTACGAGCAGTACTTC
>TRBJ2-7|-|TRBV5-6|-
CASSSGPEFAYEQYF
TGTGCCAGCAGCTCGGGACCCGAGTTCGCCTACGAGCAGTACTTC
>TRBJ2-3|-|TRBV7-2|many
CASSLPDTQYF
TGTGCCAGCAGCTTACCAGATACGCAGTATTTT
>TRBJ1-5|-|TRBV4-1|-
CASSQDWQANQPQHF
TGCGCCAGCAGCCAAGACTGGCAGGCCAATCAGCCCCAGCATTTT
>TRBJ2-1|-|TRBV4-1|many
CASRPGGRASSYNEQFF
TGCGCCAGCAGACCTGGGGGTAGGGCCTCCTCCTACAATGAGCAGTTCTTC
>TRBJ2-1|-|TRBV27|few
CASSPLIVNEQFF
TGTGCCAGCAGTCCGCTGATCGTCAATGAGCAGTTCTTC
>TRBJ2-7|-|TRBV6-5|many
CASSYAQTYEQYF
TGTGCCAGCAGTTACGCCCAGACCTACGAGCAGTACTTC
>TRBJ1-2|-|TRBV20-1|-
CSGRGAGDGYTF
TGCAGTGGGCGAGGGGCTGGTGATGGCTACACCTTC
>TRBJ2-1|TRBD1|TRBV20-1|many
CSVIPGQGAGNEQFF
TGCAGTGTCATACCGGGACAGGGGGCAGGTAATGAGCAGTTCTTC
>TRBJ1-2|-|TRBV11-2|many
CASSLEGGTSGYGYTF
TGTGCCAGCAGCTTAGAAGGAGGGACGTCTGGCTATGGCTACACCTTC
>TRBJ1-1|-|TRBV30|-
CAWSVRRINTEAFF
TGTGCCTGGAGTGTTCGCAGGATCAACACTGAAGCTTTCTTT
>TRBJ1-3|-|TRBV27|-
CASMINLSGNTIYF
TGTGCCAGCATGATAAATCTTTCTGGAAACACCATATATTTT
>TRBJ1-5|-|TRBV12-3/TRBV12-4|few
CASSPSSTAQPQHF
TGTGCCAGCAGTCCGAGTAGTACGGCACAGCCCCAGCATTTT
>TRBJ1-5|-|TRBV6-5|-
CASSYSGGSNQPQHF
TGTGCCAGCAGTTACTCGGGAGGTAGCAATCAGCCCCAGCATTTT
>TRBJ1-1|-|TRBV5-4|-
CASSLGTTGEAFF
TGTGCCAGCAGCCTGGGGACAACGGGAGAAGCTTTCTTT
>TRBJ2-7|-|TRBV7-2|many
CASSLNGGPYEQYF
TGTGCCAGCAGCTTAAACGGGGGCCCCTACGAGCAGTACTTC